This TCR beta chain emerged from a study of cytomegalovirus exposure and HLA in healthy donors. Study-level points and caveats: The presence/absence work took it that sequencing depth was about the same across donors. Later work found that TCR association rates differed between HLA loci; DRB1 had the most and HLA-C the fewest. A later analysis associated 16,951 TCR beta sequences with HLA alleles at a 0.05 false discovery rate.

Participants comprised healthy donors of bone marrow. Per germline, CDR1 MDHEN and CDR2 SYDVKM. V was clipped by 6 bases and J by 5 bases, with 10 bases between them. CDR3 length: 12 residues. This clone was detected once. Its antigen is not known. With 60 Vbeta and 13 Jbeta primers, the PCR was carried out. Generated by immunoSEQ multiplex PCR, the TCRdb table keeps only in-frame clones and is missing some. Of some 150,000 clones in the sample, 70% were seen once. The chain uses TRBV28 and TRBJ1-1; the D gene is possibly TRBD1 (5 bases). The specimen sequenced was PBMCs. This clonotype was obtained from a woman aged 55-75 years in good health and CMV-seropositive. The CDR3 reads CASRPQGTEAFF. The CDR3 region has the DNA TGTGCCAGCAGACCCCAGGGTACTGAAGCTTTCTTT. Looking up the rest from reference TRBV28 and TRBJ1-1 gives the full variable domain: DVKVTQSSRYLVKRTGEKVFLECVQDMDHENMFWYRQDPGLGLRLIYFSYDVKMKEKGDIPEGYSVSREKKERFSLILESASTNQTSMYLCASRPQGTEAFFGQGTRLTVV.